The clone carrying this T cell receptor beta chain has ten or more counts. CDR3 length equals 12 residues. V lost 5 bases and J lost 0, with 4 bases in between. CDR1 KGHSH and CDR2 LQKENI come from the germline V gene. TCRdb processed the 5' RACE reads anew with MiXCR; each CDR3 protein has one entry. The profile shows some 210,000 distinct CDR3 sequences, about 10% of them singletons. This sample is part of a study of T-cell memory formation after mild COVID-19. The chain joins TRBV18 to TRBJ2-5; D uncertain. The clonotype originates from a man between 18 and 29 years old who had mild COVID-19 (a few samples of this study predate the infection). Cell type and time point are not known. Sample: PBMCs or a T cell subset sorted from them (not recorded which). The CDR3 sequence: CASSMYQETQYF. The CDR3 region has the DNA TGTGCCAGCTCAATGTACCAAGAGACCCAGTACTTC.